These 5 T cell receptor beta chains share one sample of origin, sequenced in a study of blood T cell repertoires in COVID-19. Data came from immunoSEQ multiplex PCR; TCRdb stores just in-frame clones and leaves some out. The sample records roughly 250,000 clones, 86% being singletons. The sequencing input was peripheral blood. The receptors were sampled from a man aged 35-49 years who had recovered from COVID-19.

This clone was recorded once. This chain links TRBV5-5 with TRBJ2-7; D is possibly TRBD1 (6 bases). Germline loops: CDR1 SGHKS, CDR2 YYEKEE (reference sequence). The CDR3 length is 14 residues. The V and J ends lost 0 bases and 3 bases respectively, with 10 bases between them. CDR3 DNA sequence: TGTGCCAGCAGCTTGGGGACAGCAAACTACGAGCAGTACTTC. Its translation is CASSLGTANYEQYF. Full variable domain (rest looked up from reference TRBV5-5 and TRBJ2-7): DAGVTQSPTHLIKTRGQQVTLRCSPISGHKSVSWYQQVLGQGPQFIFQYYEKEERGRGNFPDRFSARQFPNYSSELNVNALLLGDSALYLCASSLGTANYEQYFGPGTRLTVT.

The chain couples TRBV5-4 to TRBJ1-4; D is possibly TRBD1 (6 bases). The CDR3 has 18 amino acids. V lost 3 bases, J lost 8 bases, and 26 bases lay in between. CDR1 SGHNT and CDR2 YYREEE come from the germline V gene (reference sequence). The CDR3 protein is CASSSGPGGGHVGEKLFF. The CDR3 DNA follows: TGTGCCAGCAGCTCCGGACCGGGTGGGGGCCACGTCGGAGAAAAACTGTTTTTT.

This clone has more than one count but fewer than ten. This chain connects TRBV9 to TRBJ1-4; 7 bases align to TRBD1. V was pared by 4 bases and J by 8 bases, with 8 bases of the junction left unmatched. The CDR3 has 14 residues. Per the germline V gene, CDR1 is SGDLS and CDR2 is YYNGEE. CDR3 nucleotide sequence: TGTGCCAGCAGCCGAGAGGGGGCTGGAGAAAAACTGTTTTTT. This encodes CASSREGAGEKLFF. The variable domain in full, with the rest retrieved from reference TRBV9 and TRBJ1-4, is DSGVTQTPKHLITATGQRVTLRCSPRSGDLSVYWYQQSLDQGLQFLIQYYNGEERAKGNILERFSAQQFPDLHSELNLSSLELGDSALYFCASSREGAGEKLFFGSGTQLSVL.

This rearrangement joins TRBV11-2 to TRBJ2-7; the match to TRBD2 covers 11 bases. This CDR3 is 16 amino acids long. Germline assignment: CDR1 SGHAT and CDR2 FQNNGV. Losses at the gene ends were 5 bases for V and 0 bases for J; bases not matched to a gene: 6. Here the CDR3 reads CASSPGTSGASYEQYF. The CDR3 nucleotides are TGTGCCAGCAGCCCAGGGACTAGCGGAGCCTCCTACGAGCAGTACTTC.

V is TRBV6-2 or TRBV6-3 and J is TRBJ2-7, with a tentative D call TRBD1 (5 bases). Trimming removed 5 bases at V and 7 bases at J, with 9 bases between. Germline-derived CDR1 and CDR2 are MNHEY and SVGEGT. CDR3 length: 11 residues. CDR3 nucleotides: TGTGCCAGCAGTCAAAACAGGGAGCAGTACTTC. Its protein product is CASSQNREQYF.